Listed below are T cell receptor beta chains from one sample, sequenced in a study of T cell responses to AZD1222 COVID-19 vaccine. The protocol was immunoSEQ multiplex PCR, while the TCRdb copy is restricted to in-frame clones and leaves out a portion. Of under 150,000 clones listed, 88% are singletons. The specimen comprised peripheral blood, sampled 28 days after the second AZD1222 dose. Receptors were obtained from an adult who received the AZD1222 COVID-19 vaccine. Each CDR3 is given with its conserved first and last residue. Each record gives: J gene, V gene, CDR3 protein.

TRBJ1-5,TRBV3-1/TRBV3-2,CASSQFGGSNQPQHF
TRBJ1-2,TRBV28,CASRNPYRANYGYTF
TRBJ2-2,TRBV7-9,CASSFRGAGAGELFF
TRBJ1-1,TRBV18,CASSIRQENTEAFF
TRBJ2-7,TRBV3-1/TRBV3-2,CASSQLGEQYF
TRBJ2-7,TRBV3-1/TRBV3-2,CASSEADPYEQYF
TRBJ2-2,TRBV5-1,CASSMTGTGNTGELFF
TRBJ2-1,TRBV15,CATSRGGENEQFF
TRBJ2-1,TRBV24-1,CATSDSTGTVSNEQFF
TRBJ1-4,TRBV6-5,CASRARRNEKLFF
TRBJ1-6,TRBV18,CASSRGDSPLHF
TRBJ1-5,TRBV5-6,CASSLYWANQPQHF
TRBJ1-3,TRBV5-1,CASSLAGTAFSGNTIYF
TRBJ1-2,TRBV5-1,CASSLEAGGANGYTF
TRBJ2-3,TRBV19,CASRGGGDTDTQYF
TRBJ1-6,TRBV9,CASSGTRNSPLHF
TRBJ2-5,TRBV29-1,CSGRTIQETQYF
TRBJ2-1,TRBV2,CASQSRLAGVGSYNEQFF
TRBJ2-7,TRBV28,CASTGGTRGVSYEQYF
TRBJ2-1,TRBV20-1,CSASEPGLADHRGYNEQFF
TRBJ1-6,TRBV11-2,CASSLAYGHNSPLHF
TRBJ2-7,TRBV11-2,CASSPTQNPYEQYF
TRBJ1-5,TRBV30,CAWSTGTYSNQPQHF
TRBJ2-3,TRBV9,CASSIFAGGAGDTQYF
TRBJ1-1,TRBV29-1,CSAGQGGGTTEAFF
TRBJ2-3,TRBV5-4,CASSPGLGIADTDTQYF
TRBJ2-7,TRBV7-2,CASSSGGQYYEQYF
TRBJ1-1,TRBV9,CASSVSRGNTEAFF
TRBJ2-7,TRBV5-6,CASSITGPDANEQYF
TRBJ1-1,TRBV19,CASSERGVGTEAFF
TRBJ1-5,TRBV5-1,CASSPDSLNQPQHF
TRBJ1-1,TRBV19,CASSTQGGVTEAFF
TRBJ1-6,TRBV19,CASSPGSGQGDSPLHF
TRBJ2-5,TRBV11-2,CASSLVPGQETQYF
TRBJ1-2,TRBV10-3,CAISEPDRAGYGYTF
TRBJ2-1,TRBV6-4,CASSRVPLAGSYNEQFF
TRBJ2-3,TRBV7-6,CASSLVAQVGTDTQYF
TRBJ1-4,TRBV5-1,CASSFDRGGEKLFF
TRBJ2-1,TRBV12-3/TRBV12-4,CASSAGYNEQFF
TRBJ2-7,TRBV9,CASSRHPQGAYEQYF
TRBJ1-3,TRBV20-1,CSASEAARRF
TRBJ2-1,TRBV7-2,CASSPRSRSYNEQFF
TRBJ2-6,TRBV18,CASSGFEDLSGANVLTF
TRBJ2-5,TRBV2,CASIGGHVGAQYF
TRBJ2-5,TRBV27,CASSLMAASQETQYF
TRBJ2-1,TRBV10-3,CAIGASSGTVWGYNEQFF
TRBJ1-4,TRBV7-9,CASSLGTANEKLFF
TRBJ2-5,TRBV5-4,CASSLPGAQRRETQYF